The 14 T cell receptor beta chains below were found in one sample sequenced in a study of blood T cell repertoires in COVID-19. Some clones are missing from TCRdb's copy, which holds only in-frame ones; the method was immunoSEQ multiplex PCR. Of fewer than 200,000 clones listed, about 88% are singletons. Sequenced material: PBMCs or T cells enriched from blood (not recorded which). Source of these receptors: a woman younger than 35 who had recovered from COVID-19.

The V gene is TRBV5-1, the J gene TRBJ1-1; TRBD1 agrees at 7 bases. Per germline, CDR1 SGHRS and CDR2 YFSETQ. V was clipped by 6 bases and J by 0 bases; unmatched bases: 5. This CDR3 spans 14 amino acids. The CDR3 DNA reads as TGCGCCAGCACCTCACAGGGGATGAACACTGAAGCTTTCTTT. Amino acid sequence: CASTSQGMNTEAFF.

This clone turned up a few times. The CDR3 region has the DNA TGTGCCAGTAGGACAAAGACAGGGAACTCCTACGAGCAGTACTTC. Translating gives CASRTKTGNSYEQYF. The V gene is TRBV19, the J gene TRBJ2-7; TRBD1 matches 7 bases. Germline lookup yields CDR1 LNHDA and CDR2 SQIVND (reference sequence). Unmatched junction bases numbered 8, after V lost 6 bases and J lost 0 bases. This CDR3 has 15 amino acids.

This chain uses TRBV6-6 with TRBJ1-4, with D possibly matching TRBD1 (6 bases). V was trimmed by 6 bases and J by 4 bases, leaving 21 bases between them. Germline loops: CDR1 MNHNY, CDR2 SVGAGI (reference sequence). The CDR3 consists of 17 residues. The DNA for the CDR3 is TGTGCCAGCAGCCGATCCGGGACAACGGCCCGTAATGAAAAACTGTTTTTT. Protein product: CASSRSGTTARNEKLFF.

This clone was observed once. V and J are TRBV9 and TRBJ2-3, with D unclear. Germline V gene data show CDR1 as SGDLS and CDR2 as YYNGEE. This CDR3 comprises 15 residues. V was shortened by 1 base and J by 2 bases, with 11 bases between the two germline ends. CDR3 coding DNA: TGTGCCAGCAGCGTATTTGACTTCGTCACAGATACGCAGTATTTT. Its protein is CASSVFDFVTDTQYF.

This chain connects TRBV14 to TRBJ2-4; 9 nucleotides line up with TRBD1. Germline CDR1 reads SGHDN; CDR2 reads FVKESK. With 4 bases clipped from V and 8 bases from J, the junction kept 6 bases outside the gene matches. This CDR3 region has 14 residues. CDR3 DNA: TGTGCCAGCAGCCCCGGACAGGGGTTAGACATTCAGTACTTC. It is translated as CASSPGQGLDIQYF.

V and J are TRBV11-3 and TRBJ2-5, with TRBD2 identical over 12 bases. J gave up 0 bases and V 1 base, and 0 bases lay outside the gene matches. Germline assignment: CDR1 SGHNT and CDR2 YENEEA. This CDR3 comprises 16 residues. The DNA of the CDR3 is TGTGCCAGCAGCTTAGGACTAGCGGGAGACCAAGAGACCCAGTACTTC. Protein product: CASSLGLAGDQETQYF. Variable domain in full (rest from reference TRBV11-3 and TRBJ2-5): EAGVVQSPRYKIIEKKQPVAFWCNPISGHNTLYWYLQNLGQGPELLIRYENEEAVDDSQLPKDRFSAERLKGVDSTLKIQPAELGDSAVYLCASSLGLAGDQETQYFGPGTRLLVL.

The chain joins TRBV29-1 to TRBJ1-1; D gene uncertain. This CDR3 is 13 amino acids long. Germline CDR1 is SQVTM and CDR2 is ANQGSEA. The V and J ends lost 2 bases and 4 bases respectively, with 11 bases between them. The CDR3 loop reads CSVEPGLGTEAFF. The CDR3, as DNA: TGCAGCGTTGAACCGGGTCTGGGCACTGAAGCTTTCTTT.

CDR3 loop: CASSYDPTSGLYNEQFF. CDR3 bases: TGTGCCAGCAGCTACGATCCGACTAGCGGACTATACAATGAGCAGTTCTTC. The chain recombines TRBV7-9 with TRBJ2-1; TRBD2 matches 9 bases. CDR3 length: 17 residues. The germline V gene encodes CDR1 SEHNR and CDR2 FQNEAQ (reference sequence). Unmatched junction bases numbered 11, after V lost 4 bases and J lost 4 bases. Complete variable domain (other parts from reference TRBV7-9 and TRBJ2-1): DTGVSQNPRHKITKRGQNVTFRCDPISEHNRLYWYRQTLGQGPEFLTYFQNEAQLEKSRLLSDRFSAERPKGSFSTLEIQRTEQGDSAMYLCASSYDPTSGLYNEQFFGPGTRLTVL.

The chain couples TRBV5-8 to TRBJ2-1; TRBD2 is a possible D gene (6 bases). Germline V gene lookup returns CDR1 SGHTS and CDR2 YDEGEE. This CDR3 contains 15 residues. V was cut by 0 bases and J by 3 bases, with 10 bases left in between. CDR3: CASSLEWGVYNEQFF. The CDR3 DNA sequence: TGTGCCAGCAGCTTGGAATGGGGGGTCTACAATGAGCAGTTCTTC. Using reference TRBV5-8 and TRBJ2-1 for the parts outside the CDR3, the full variable domain is EAGVTQSPTHLIKTRGQQATLRCSPISGHTSVYWYQQALGLGLQFLLWYDEGEERNRGNFPPRFSGRQFPNYSSELNVNALELEDSALYLCASSLEWGVYNEQFFGPGTRLTVL.

The chain combines TRBV5-1 with TRBJ2-7; TRBD1 aligns across 11 bases. The CDR3 has 17 residues. The trim removed 4 bases at V and 7 bases at J, leaving 16 bases unmatched. From germline, CDR1 is SGHRS and CDR2 YFSETQ. The CDR3 region has the DNA TGCGCCAGCAGCGTAGGACAGGGGGCCTCCCCAAGGAGGGAGCAGTACTTC. It encodes CASSVGQGASPRREQYF.

Only a few counts were recorded for this clone. This sequence joins TRBV28 and TRBJ1-1, with D perhaps TRBD1 (6 bases). Trimming removed 4 bases at V and 4 bases at J, with 10 bases between. This CDR3 spans 13 amino acids. Germline lookup yields CDR1 MDHEN and CDR2 SYDVKM. CDR3 sequence: CASSSTGPTEAFF. CDR3 in DNA: TGTGCCAGCAGTTCTACAGGGCCCACTGAAGCTTTCTTT.

This rearrangement joins TRBV19 to TRBJ1-5, with TRBD1 identical over 8 bases. The CDR3 has 17 residues. V trimming: 3 bases; J trimming: 2 bases; junction bases outside the gene matches: 9. Looked up from germline, CDR1 is LNHDA and CDR2 is SQIVND (reference sequence). Here the CDR3 DNA reads TGTGCCAGTAGTATTGTCTCAGGGGGCCATGGCAATCAGCCCCAGCATTTT. It specifies CASSIVSGGHGNQPQHF.

V and J are TRBV11-2 and TRBJ2-2; 9 bases are a match to TRBD2. CDR1 SGHAT and CDR2 FQNNGV come from the germline V gene. With V trimmed by 5 bases and J by 5 bases, 9 bases remained unmatched. The CDR3 extends over 16 amino acids. In DNA, the CDR3 is TGTGCCAGCAGCCCCTTAGCGGGAGTGGAAACCGGGGAGCTGTTTTTT. Protein sequence: CASSPLAGVETGELFF.

This clone was counted once. The CDR3 spells CASSRDTNYGYTF. In DNA, the CDR3 is TGTGCCAGCAGTCGGGACACAAACTATGGCTACACCTTC. The rearrangement uses TRBV6-2 or TRBV6-3 and TRBJ1-2; TRBD1 might be the D (6 bases). The CDR3 is made up of 13 amino acids. CDR1 and CDR2 (germline): MNHEY, SVGEGT. Trimming shortened V by 5 bases and J by 2 bases, and 9 bases separated the two germline ends.